This T cell receptor beta chain stems from a study of OX40 agonist ivuxolimab in advanced cancers. Worth noting for this clone: Its target is not known.

Exclusion of a patient followed from autoimmune disease history or systemic immunosuppression. Blood draws occurred at baseline, cycle 4 day 1, and cycle 7 day 1. General study findings and limits: Not determined was the antigen specificity of the expanded peripheral T cells.

Method: immunoSEQ multiplex PCR; TCRdb's copy keeps in-frame clones and lacks some. The table records 99,000 or so clones, about 96% of them present only once. Trimming cost V 0 bases and J 7 bases; bases outside gene matches: 6. The CDR3 consists of 15 residues. The germline V gene encodes CDR1 SGHTA and CDR2 FQGNSA. This TCR came from an adult with an advanced solid tumor such as melanoma, head and neck, liver or kidney cancer. This rearrangement joins TRBV7-2 to TRBJ1-2; 9 bases match TRBD1. This material consisted of CD4+ or CD8+ T cells sorted from blood, taken in a trial of the OX40 agonist ivuxolimab. The CDR3 sequence: CASSLAGDRVGGYTF. CDR3 in DNA: TGTGCCAGCAGCTTAGCGGGGGACAGGGTCGGTGGCTACACCTTC.